This T cell receptor (beta chain) was captured by sequencing in a study of cytomegalovirus exposure and HLA in healthy donors. Study-wide results and limits: The study put under 200 TCR beta chains on its list as cytomegalovirus-associated. That first-cohort TCR clusters tended to co-occur in the roughly 120 validation repertoires was found in a later analysis. The classifier reportedly diagnosed cytomegalovirus status with high sensitivity and specificity.

The table came from immunoSEQ multiplex PCR; TCRdb's copy has only in-frame clones and leaves some out. This table has approximately 150,000 clones, approximately 86% appearing once. The validation cohort, a group of around 120 subjects, included the donors and was separate from the roughly 670-subject first cohort. Of note for this clone: Its target is not known.

This CDR3 contains 12 residues. Trimming stripped 5 bases from V and 13 bases from J, with 17 bases between. Germline-derived CDR1 and CDR2 are PRHDT and FYEKMQ (reference sequence). This TCR derives from a young man in good health and CMV-seropositive. The specimen sequenced was PBMCs. J is TRBJ1-2 and V is TRBV13; tentative D call: TRBD1 (5 bases). CDR3 nucleotide sequence: TGTGCCAGCAGCCTGGACACTCTCCCCGGCACCTTC. The encoded protein is CASSLDTLPGTF.